One sample yielded the 28 T cell receptor beta chains listed below, sequenced in a study of T-cell memory formation after mild COVID-19. TCRdb ran MiXCR on the 5' RACE reads and lists one entry per CDR3 protein. The sample contains 100,000 to 150,000 distinct CDR3 sequences, approximately 15% of which appear only once. The sequenced sample was PBMCs or a T cell subset sorted from them (not recorded which). All receptors come from a man aged 18 to 29 who had mild COVID-19 (a few samples of this study predate the infection). Cell type and time point are not known.

This clonotype occurred a few times. The chain employs TRBV7-2 and TRBJ2-3; the D is unclear. Germline V lookup: CDR1 SGHTA, CDR2 FQGNSA. The CDR3 totals 15 residues. Trimming removed 1 base from V and 6 bases from J, with 14 bases in between. CDR3 sequence reads: CASSLESGRRDTQYF. CDR3 in DNA: TGTGCCAGCAGCTTAGAGTCCGGGCGGCGGGATACGCAGTATTTT.

Only a few counts were recorded for this clonotype. This sequence joins TRBV4-1 and TRBJ1-2; TRBD1 matches at 8 bases. This CDR3 has 17 amino acids. The germline V gene encodes CDR1 MGHRA and CDR2 YSYEKL. V lost 4 bases to trimming and J lost 6 bases; unmatched junction nucleotides: 16. The CDR3 region has the DNA TGCGCCAGCAGCCCAGATGGAGGACAGGGTGCTCTCCATGGCTACACCTTC. It is translated as CASSPDGGQGALHGYTF.

This clonotype was seen once. The chain recombines TRBV29-1 with TRBJ2-5; D is perhaps TRBD2 (6 bases). Germline V lookup: CDR1 SQVTM, CDR2 ANQGSEA. The CDR3 has 12 residues. V lost 3 bases to trimming and J lost 5 bases, with 10 bases between them. This CDR3 is CSVDRLAETQYF. In nucleotides, the CDR3 is TGCAGCGTTGATCGCCTAGCGGAGACCCAGTACTTC.

The chain carries TRBV13 and TRBJ2-1; 10 nucleotides agree with TRBD1. J was trimmed by 4 bases and V by 5 bases; bases with no gene match: 8. The germline V gene has CDR1 PRHDT and CDR2 FYEKMQ (reference sequence). This CDR3 is 16 amino acids long. The CDR3 loop is CASSSFGTGVYNEQFF. The CDR3 DNA is TGTGCCAGCAGCAGTTTCGGGACAGGGGTTTACAATGAGCAGTTCTTC.

This chain joins TRBV6-5 and TRBJ1-1; D may be TRBD1 (5 bases). The CDR3 covers 14 residues. Germline V gene data show CDR1 as MNHEY and CDR2 as SVGAGI. With 6 bases removed from V and 5 bases from J, the gap between germline ends came to 16 bases. For the CDR3, the DNA is TGTGCCAGCAGGTCCGGCAGGGCCAGGACTGAAGCTTTCTTT. Encoded protein: CASRSGRARTEAFF.

The chain joins TRBV20-1 to TRBJ2-1; no reliable D call. Trimming cost V 3 bases and J 7 bases, with 13 bases left between them. CDR3 length: 13 residues. Germline CDR1 is DFQATT and CDR2 is SNEGSKA (reference sequence). The CDR3 spells CSASSALKNEQFF. The CDR3 DNA sequence: TGCAGTGCTAGTTCCGCGCTGAAGAATGAGCAGTTCTTC.

The table lists this clonotype with a few counts. This rearrangement joins TRBV20-1 to TRBJ1-1; D gene uncertain. Germline assignment: CDR1 DFQATT and CDR2 SNEGSKA (reference sequence). This CDR3 has 13 amino acids. Between the trimmed V and J ends, which lost 2 bases and 1 base, there was a span of 8 bases. CDR3: CSARRETNTEAFF. In nucleotides, the CDR3 is TGCAGTGCTAGAAGGGAGACGAACACTGAAGCTTTCTTT.

CDR3 sequence: CASSSQGGNTGELFF. The DNA for the CDR3 is TGCGCCAGCAGCTCACAGGGAGGCAACACCGGGGAGCTGTTTTTT. The chain employs TRBV5-1 and TRBJ2-2; tentatively, D is TRBD1 or TRBD2 (6 bases each). V was clipped by 3 bases and J by 2 bases, with 11 bases between them. Germline-derived CDR1 and CDR2 are SGHRS and YFSETQ. The CDR3 loop spans 15 amino acids.

The chain recombines TRBV10-3 with TRBJ1-3; 8 nucleotides agree with TRBD1. Germline V gives CDR1 ENHRY, CDR2 SYGVKD. The CDR3 is 14 residues long. The junction had 3 bases not matched to a gene; V was cut back by 5 bases and J by 3 bases. The CDR3 loop reads CAISLGQGGNTIYF. CDR3 nucleotide sequence: TGTGCCATCAGTCTTGGACAGGGTGGAAACACCATATATTTT.

The rearrangement joins TRBV29-1 to TRBJ2-7; no definite D call. The germline V gene encodes CDR1 SQVTM and CDR2 ANQGSEA. The CDR3 has 13 amino acids. Deletions cut 3 bases from V and 6 bases from J, with 15 bases between. The CDR3 sequence is CSVETVIGREQYF. CDR3 coding DNA: TGCAGCGTTGAGACCGTAATAGGCCGCGAGCAGTACTTC.

This clonotype was seen a handful of times. The rearrangement links TRBV12-3 or TRBV12-4 to TRBJ1-6; a possible D gene is TRBD1 (5 bases). With 6 bases removed from V and 9 bases from J, the gap between germline ends came to 12 bases. This CDR3 contains 13 residues. CDR3 coding DNA: TGTGCCAGCAGCCCCGGGGGGTCTTCACCCCTCCACTTT. Translation: CASSPGGSSPLHF.

This clonotype was seen a few times. This chain links TRBV12-3 or TRBV12-4 with TRBJ2-1; TRBD2 is a possible D gene (5 bases). Trimming pared 6 bases from V and 8 bases from J, leaving 17 bases between. The CDR3 contains 14 residues. This chain's CDR3 is CASSRYAGRDEQFF. The CDR3 DNA is TGTGCCAGCAGCCGTTATGCGGGTCGCGATGAGCAGTTCTTC.

This clonotype showed up just once. The gene calls are TRBV7-2 and TRBJ1-2; 9 nucleotides align to TRBD1. The CDR3 has 15 residues. Germline CDR1 and CDR2: SGHTA and FQGNSA. Losses at the gene ends were 5 bases for V and 3 bases for J; bases not matched to a gene: 7. CDR3 region: CASSKFGTGYYGYTF. In DNA form, the CDR3 reads TGTGCCAGCAGCAAGTTCGGGACAGGGTACTATGGCTACACCTTC. The full variable domain, in which reference TRBV7-2 and TRBJ1-2 provide the parts outside the CDR3, is GAGVSQSPSNKVTEKGKDVELRCDPISGHTALYWYRQSLGQGLEFLIYFQGNSAPDKSGLPSDRFSAERTGGSVSTLTIQRTQQEDSAVYLCASSKFGTGYYGYTFGSGTRLTVV.

This clonotype has more than one count but fewer than ten. V gene TRBV5-5 combines with J gene TRBJ1-2; 10 bases fit TRBD1. Germline V gene sequence: CDR1 SGHKS, CDR2 YYEKEE (reference sequence). The CDR3 consists of 14 residues. The junction had 8 bases not matched to a gene; V was cut back by 4 bases and J by 8 bases. CDR3 protein: CASSMPGQGKGYTF. Here the CDR3 DNA reads TGTGCCAGCAGCATGCCGGGACAGGGGAAAGGCTACACCTTC.

The rearrangement uses TRBV9 and TRBJ2-1, with TRBD2 matching 11 bases. The junction had 8 bases not matched to a gene; V was cut back by 0 bases and J by 9 bases. Germline-derived CDR1 and CDR2 are SGDLS and YYNGEE. CDR3 length: 16 residues. In DNA, the CDR3 is TGTGCCAGCAGCGTAGCCCCTAGCGGGGGGTCGAGTGAGCAGTTCTTC. Protein product: CASSVAPSGGSSEQFF.

This clonotype was counted a single time. The gene calls are TRBV7-2 and TRBJ2-3; D gene ambiguous. Per the germline V gene, CDR1 is SGHTA and CDR2 is FQGNSA. The CDR3 consists of 15 residues. V lost 5 bases and J 1 base, leaving 13 bases between the germline ends. The CDR3 loop reads CASSILAQGTDTQYF. The CDR3 nucleotides read TGTGCCAGCAGCATCCTGGCGCAGGGCACAGATACGCAGTATTTT.

The rearrangement links TRBV20-1 to TRBJ2-7; TRBD1 matches at 8 bases. V dropped 4 bases and J dropped 0; count of bases not matched to a gene: 5. The CDR3 is made up of 14 amino acids. The germline V gene encodes CDR1 DFQATT and CDR2 SNEGSKA (reference sequence). The DNA for the CDR3 is TGCAGTGCTAAGAGGGGACAGGTCTCCTACGAGCAGTACTTC. This translates into CSAKRGQVSYEQYF.

In this sample, this clonotype turned up a few times. The chain has TRBV10-3 and TRBJ2-3; D remains ambiguous. V was shortened by 10 bases and J by 6 bases, with 11 bases between the two germline ends. CDR1 and CDR2 (germline): ENHRY, SYGVKD. The CDR3 covers 11 residues. For the CDR3, the DNA is TGTGCCACTTACCGAGGTGATACGCAGTATTTT. Translation: CATYRGDTQYF.

V is TRBV29-1 and J is TRBJ2-2; the match to TRBD1 covers 9 bases. CDR3 length: 16 residues. V lost 4 bases and J lost 6; bases outside the gene matches: 12. CDR1 is SQVTM and CDR2 is ANQGSEA in the germline V gene. CDR3 in amino acids: CSVGRTGVNPPGELFF. In nucleotides, the CDR3 is TGCAGCGTTGGGCGGACAGGGGTTAACCCGCCCGGGGAGCTGTTTTTT.

This clonotype was seen ten or more times. The chain carries TRBV5-1 and TRBJ1-1; the D is unclear. This CDR3 is 15 amino acids long. Germline loops: CDR1 SGHRS, CDR2 YFSETQ. Trimming removed 5 bases at V and 5 bases at J, with 19 bases between. The CDR3 reads CASRHYGRGRTEAFF. DNA of the CDR3: TGCGCCAGCAGACACTACGGGAGAGGGAGGACTGAAGCTTTCTTT.

There are a few counts of this clonotype. This sequence joins TRBV12-3 or TRBV12-4 and TRBJ1-1; D not certain. Trimming removed 10 bases from V and 4 bases from J, with 16 bases in between. CDR3 length: 13 amino acids. Here the CDR3 reads CATELGGSTEAFF. The CDR3 DNA reads as TGTGCCACGGAACTTGGTGGGAGCACTGAAGCTTTCTTT.

This clonotype occurred a few times. The rearrangement joins TRBV24-1 to TRBJ2-5, with TRBD2 as a possible D gene (5 bases). The germline V gene encodes CDR1 KGHDR and CDR2 SFDVKD. V was clipped by 1 base and J by 4 bases, with 15 bases between them. The CDR3 covers 16 residues. The CDR3 region is CATSDFGLQRGETQYF. DNA of the CDR3: TGTGCCACCAGTGATTTCGGACTTCAACGAGGAGAGACCCAGTACTTC.

Here the CDR3 DNA reads TGTGCCAGCAGCTTAGGACAGGCTGCCGGAGAGACCCAGTACTTC. Its protein product is CASSLGQAAGETQYF. This chain joins TRBV5-8 and TRBJ2-5, with TRBD1 identical over 7 bases. V gave up 2 bases and J gave up 4 bases; unmatched junction bases: 8. Germline V gene sequence: CDR1 SGHTS, CDR2 YDEGEE. The CDR3 totals 15 residues.

The CDR3 region has the DNA TGTGCCAGCATTCGACTAGCCGTCACAGATACGCAGTATTTT. This encodes CASIRLAVTDTQYF. This chain links TRBV2 with TRBJ2-3, with 7 bases matching TRBD2. The germline gives CDR1 SNHLY, CDR2 FYNNEI. J gave up 2 bases and V 7 bases, and 6 bases lay outside the gene matches. The CDR3 has 14 amino acids.

By proportion, this clonotype is medium-sized. The chain has TRBV7-2 and TRBJ2-5, with 12 bases aligning to TRBD2. CDR3 size: 15 residues. From germline, CDR1 is SGHTA and CDR2 FQGNSA. The trim removed 1 base at V and 5 bases at J, leaving 2 bases unmatched. CDR3 bases: TGTGCCAGCAGCTTAGACGGGACTAGCGGGGAGACCCAGTACTTC. Protein: CASSLDGTSGETQYF.

This sequence joins TRBV4-3 and TRBJ2-7; D is possibly TRBD2 (6 bases). V was pared by 4 bases and J by 7 bases, with 14 bases between. The CDR3 length is 13 residues. CDR1 is LGHNA, CDR2 YSLEER, per germline. The CDR3 protein is CASSPRLRGEQYF. The CDR3 coding sequence is TGCGCCAGCAGCCCTAGGTTGCGGGGAGAGCAGTACTTC.

This clonotype has more than one count but fewer than ten. The chain couples TRBV7-2 to TRBJ2-2, with a tentative D call TRBD1 (6 bases). From germline, CDR1 is SGHTA and CDR2 FQGNSA. Trimming removed 5 bases from V and 4 bases from J, with 14 bases in between. CDR3 length equals 15 residues. The CDR3 DNA follows: TGTGCCAGCAGCACCGGACAGACTCGCACCGGGGAGCTGTTTTTT. Its translation is CASSTGQTRTGELFF.

This rearrangement joins TRBV7-9 to TRBJ2-5; D is perhaps TRBD2 (5 bases). This CDR3 comprises 15 residues. Germline V gene data show CDR1 as SEHNR and CDR2 as FQNEAQ (reference sequence). V dropped 5 bases and J dropped 5 bases, with 18 bases sitting between them. This CDR3 reads CASSPITSQMETQYF. CDR3 nucleotide sequence: TGTGCCAGCAGCCCGATAACTAGTCAGATGGAGACCCAGTACTTC.